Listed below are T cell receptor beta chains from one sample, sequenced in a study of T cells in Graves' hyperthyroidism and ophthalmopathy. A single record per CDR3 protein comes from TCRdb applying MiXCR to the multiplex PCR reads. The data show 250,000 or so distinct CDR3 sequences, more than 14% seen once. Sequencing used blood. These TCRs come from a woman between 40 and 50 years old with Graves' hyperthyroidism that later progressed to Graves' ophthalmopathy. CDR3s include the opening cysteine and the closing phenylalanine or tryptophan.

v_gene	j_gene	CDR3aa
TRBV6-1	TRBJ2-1	CASSEKSYSGSSYNEQFF
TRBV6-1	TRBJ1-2	CASSDGSYGYTF
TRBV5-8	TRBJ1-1	CASSSWQGKGAFF
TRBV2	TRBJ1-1	CASSEVWNTEAFF
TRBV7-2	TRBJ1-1	CASSLGTGSTGAAFF
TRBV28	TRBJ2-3	CASNPRGLLTDTQYF
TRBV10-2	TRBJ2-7	CASSESARGGEQYF
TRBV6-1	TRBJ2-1	CASSNRRDRVYNEQFF
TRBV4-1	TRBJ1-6	CASADREGSPLHF
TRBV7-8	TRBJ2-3	CASSPWTSGRATDTQYF
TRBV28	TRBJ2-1	CASGKQFF
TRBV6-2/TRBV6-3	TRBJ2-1	CASAKTRTSGRNEQFF
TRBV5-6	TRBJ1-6	CASSAGGGPLHF
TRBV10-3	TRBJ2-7	CAISESPGLSCEQYF
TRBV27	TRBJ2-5	CASSLSREGETQYF
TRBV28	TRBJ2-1	CASIGQVGQQFF
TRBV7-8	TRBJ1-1	CASSSDPAGEAFF
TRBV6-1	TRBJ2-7	CASNAGTGGREQYF
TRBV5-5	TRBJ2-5	CASSLSLGQLQETQYF
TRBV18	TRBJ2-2	CASSSQQSTGELFF
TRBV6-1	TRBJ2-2	CASKGLGLIGELFF
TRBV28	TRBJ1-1	CASRPRAGGSVAEAFF
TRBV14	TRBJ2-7	CASSQASGRVHEQYF
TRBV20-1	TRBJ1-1	CSATLPLGYTEAFF
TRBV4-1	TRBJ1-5	CASSQDHVRSNQPQHF